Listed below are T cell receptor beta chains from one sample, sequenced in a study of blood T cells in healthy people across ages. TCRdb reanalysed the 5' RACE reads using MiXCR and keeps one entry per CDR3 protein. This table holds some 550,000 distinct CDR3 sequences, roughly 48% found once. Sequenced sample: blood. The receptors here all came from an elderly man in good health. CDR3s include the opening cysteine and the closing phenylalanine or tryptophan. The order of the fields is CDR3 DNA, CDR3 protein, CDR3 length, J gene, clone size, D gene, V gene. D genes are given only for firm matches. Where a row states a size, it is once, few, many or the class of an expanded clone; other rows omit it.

TGTGCCAGCAGTCCCCAGACAGGGGGCATGAACACTGAAGCTTTCTTT	CASSPQTGGMNTEAFF	16	TRBJ1-1	few	TRBD1	TRBV6-5
TGTGCCACCAGCAGAGCGAACGCTTTGGAGCAGTTCTTC	CATSRANALEQFF	13	TRBJ2-1	.	.	TRBV15
TGTGCCAGCAGCCCCTCCCTAGCGGGAGAAAGCAATGAGCAGTTCTTC	CASSPSLAGESNEQFF	16	TRBJ2-1	.	TRBD2	TRBV6-2/TRBV6-3
TGCGCCAGCAGCCCCGGCTTCCGGACAGGCCAAGGCGAGCAGTACTTC	CASSPGFRTGQGEQYF	16	TRBJ2-7	.	TRBD1	TRBV4-3
TGCAGTGCGAAGACAGACGACACTGAAGCTTTCTTT	CSAKTDDTEAFF	12	TRBJ1-1	.	.	TRBV20-1
TGTGCCATCACCGTGGGAGCTAGCACAGATACGCAGTATTTT	CAITVGASTDTQYF	14	TRBJ2-3	few	.	TRBV10-3
TGTGCCAGCAGTTACTCTGAACTAGCGGGAGGGCCGGATGAGCAGTTCTTC	CASSYSELAGGPDEQFF	17	TRBJ2-1	.	TRBD2	TRBV6-2/TRBV6-3
TGTGCCAGCAGTTGGGACAGCGACTACGAGCAGTACTTC	CASSWDSDYEQYF	13	TRBJ2-7	few	TRBD1	TRBV2
TGTGCCAGCAGCCCGCACGTCCGGGGAACCCATTACGAGCAGTACTTC	CASSPHVRGTHYEQYF	16	TRBJ2-7	few	.	TRBV7-2
TGTGCCAGCAGCGGGACAGGGGAGAACAATCAGCCCCAGCATTTT	CASSGTGENNQPQHF	15	TRBJ1-5	.	TRBD1	TRBV7-9
TGTGCCAGCAGTTCCCCCAACCATGGCGGTAGGTGGTACGAGCAGTACTTC	CASSSPNHGGRWYEQYF	17	TRBJ2-7	.	.	TRBV6-6
TGTGCCAGCAGCTTAAGAGGGACGAAGGATTCACCCCTCCACTTT	CASSLRGTKDSPLHF	15	TRBJ1-6	.	.	TRBV7-3
TGTGCCAGCAGCCAAGGGGACGGCGGGAGCTCTGACGAGCAGTACTTC	CASSQGDGGSSDEQYF	16	TRBJ2-7	.	TRBD2	TRBV4-2
TGCAGCGTTGGGGGACTCCCGAACACTGAAGCTTTCTTT	CSVGGLPNTEAFF	13	TRBJ1-1	few	.	TRBV29-1
TGCAGTGCTAGAGACCCTCTGGGGGTAGAGACCCAGTACTTC	CSARDPLGVETQYF	14	TRBJ2-5	.	.	TRBV20-1
TGCAGCGTTGATGCGGGACAGGGGAACGAGCAGTACTTC	CSVDAGQGNEQYF	13	TRBJ2-7	.	TRBD1	TRBV29-1
TGCAGTGCTAGAGATAGCAGGGACTCTGGAAACACCATATATTTT	CSARDSRDSGNTIYF	15	TRBJ1-3	.	.	TRBV20-1
TGTGCCAGCAGACGACCCCAGCGGGAGGGCCCGTACGAGCAGTACTTC	CASRRPQREGPYEQYF	16	TRBJ2-7	.	TRBD2	TRBV6-2/TRBV6-3
TGCAGTGCTAGGCTTACAGGGTTCATGAACACTGAAGCTTTCTTT	CSARLTGFMNTEAFF	15	TRBJ1-1	few	.	TRBV20-1
TGTGCCAGCAGCTCTCGACCCTTCGGAGGGCAGTACTTC	CASSSRPFGGQYF	13	TRBJ2-4	few	.	TRBV7-2
TGTGCCAGCAGTACCCGACAGGGGTTGCCGCCCCAGCATTTT	CASSTRQGLPPQHF	14	TRBJ1-5	.	TRBD1	TRBV28
TGTGCCAGCAGTACAACGACTGGTTTGGGTGAGCAGTTCTTC	CASSTTTGLGEQFF	14	TRBJ2-1	.	.	TRBV6-2/TRBV6-3
TGCGCCAGCAGCCAAGTCCCCACTAGCGGGACATCTCGGGAGCAGTTCTTC	CASSQVPTSGTSREQFF	17	TRBJ2-1	.	TRBD2	TRBV4-1
TGCAGCGTTGTGGGACAGGACACCTACGAGCAGTACTTC	CSVVGQDTYEQYF	13	TRBJ2-7	.	TRBD1	TRBV29-1
TGTGCCAGCAGCCTTACGTGGACAGGGTCCGGTAAAGATACGCAGTATTTT	CASSLTWTGSGKDTQYF	17	TRBJ2-3	.	TRBD1	TRBV11-2
TGCAGCGTCGGAGTGGCAGATACGCAGTATTTT	CSVGVADTQYF	11	TRBJ2-3	few	.	TRBV29-1
TGTGCCAGCACATTAGGGCCAGACCTCTCCTACGAGCAGTACTTC	CASTLGPDLSYEQYF	15	TRBJ2-7	.	.	TRBV7-2
TGCAGTGCTAGAGGGACCCTAGACAATCAGCCCCAGCATTTT	CSARGTLDNQPQHF	14	TRBJ1-5	few	.	TRBV20-1
TGTGCCAGCAGCTTAGGGGGGGGGCTCAATGAGCAGTTCTTC	CASSLGGGLNEQFF	14	TRBJ2-1	.	.	TRBV7-2
TGTGCCAGCAGCATAGCGGGAGGGCCCGACGAGCAGTACTTC	CASSIAGGPDEQYF	14	TRBJ2-7	few	TRBD2	TRBV7-2
TGCAGTGCTAGGGGACCGGGACAGCCCCAGAACAATGAGCAGTTCTTC	CSARGPGQPQNNEQFF	16	TRBJ2-1	.	TRBD1	TRBV20-1
TGTGCCAGCTCCCGCGGGCTAGTCTCCTACAATGAGCAGTTCTTC	CASSRGLVSYNEQFF	15	TRBJ2-1	.	.	TRBV2
TGTGCCAGCAGCCAACCGACACTTAACTATGGCTACACCTTC	CASSQPTLNYGYTF	14	TRBJ1-2	few	.	TRBV3-1
TGTGCCAGCACCCCTCCCGACGGCAGCAATCAGCCCCAGCATTTT	CASTPPDGSNQPQHF	15	TRBJ1-5	many	.	TRBV6-6
TGCAGTGCTTTCCGGGACCCGGAGATTCAGTACTTC	CSAFRDPEIQYF	12	TRBJ2-4	few	.	TRBV20-1
TGTGCCAGCAGCCAGGGGGCCCCCTACGAGCAGTACTTC	CASSQGAPYEQYF	13	TRBJ2-7	.	TRBD1	TRBV28
TGTGCCAGCAGCTTAGGGCGACTCTATGCTTACAATGAGCAGTTCTTC	CASSLGRLYAYNEQFF	16	TRBJ2-1	few	.	TRBV7-2
TGCGCCAGCAGCCAAGATCCGGGCACAGCCAAAAACATTCAGTACTTC	CASSQDPGTAKNIQYF	16	TRBJ2-4	.	.	TRBV4-1
TGCAGTGCTAAAAGCGTACTCGATGTCACCTACGAGCAGTACTTC	CSAKSVLDVTYEQYF	15	TRBJ2-7	.	.	TRBV20-1
TGCGCCAGCAGCCAAGAGAAGGGACTAGCCTATGAGCAGTTCTTC	CASSQEKGLAYEQFF	15	TRBJ2-1	few	TRBD2	TRBV4-3